These 25 T cell receptor beta chains were all obtained from the same sample, sequenced in a study of blood T cell repertoires in COVID-19. The assay was immunoSEQ multiplex PCR, and TCRdb's table has in-frame clones only and misses some. The sample consists of about 400,000 clones, around nine tenths of them appearing once. The sample consisted of PBMCs or T cells enriched from blood (not recorded which). Every receptor here comes from a woman aged 25 to 39 who had recovered from COVID-19.

This clone was counted a single time. The rearrangement joins TRBV28 to TRBJ2-7, with TRBD1 as a possible D gene (6 bases). The CDR3 sequence is 14 residues long. Germline CDR1 reads MDHEN; CDR2 reads SYDVKM. Trimming shortened V by 6 bases and J by 6 bases, and 18 bases separated the two germline ends. In DNA, the CDR3 is TGTGCCAGCAGCCCCCGGGGCAGGGGCCTCGAGCAGTACTTC. Encoded protein: CASSPRGRGLEQYF.

In DNA form, the CDR3 reads TGCAGCGTAAGAGGCCCAAACAGGGGACCACGGAACACTGAAGCTTTCTTT. This encodes CSVRGPNRGPRNTEAFF. The chain employs TRBV29-1 and TRBJ1-1; 7 positions match TRBD1. The V gene end was trimmed by 6 bases and the J gene end by 1 base; junction bases not matched to a gene: 17. This CDR3 spans 17 amino acids. CDR1 SQVTM and CDR2 ANQGSEA come from the germline V gene. Based on the CDR3 plus reference TRBV29-1 and TRBJ1-1, the full variable domain is SAVISQKPSRDICQRGTSLTIQCQVDSQVTMMFWYRQQPGQSLTLIATANQGSEATYESGFVIDKFPISRPNLTFSTLTVSNMSPEDSSIYLCSVRGPNRGPRNTEAFFGQGTRLTVV.

This chain connects TRBV18 to TRBJ1-2, with TRBD1 identical over 8 bases. The CDR3 runs 15 residues. Germline loops: CDR1 KGHSH, CDR2 LQKENI. The V and J ends lost 2 bases and 8 bases, in that order; junction bases with no gene match: 10. CDR3 sequence reads: CASSPSSGQGDGYTF. In nucleotides, the CDR3 is TGTGCCAGCTCACCATCGTCTGGACAGGGAGACGGCTACACCTTC.

The V gene is TRBV9, the J gene TRBJ1-5; 7 positions match TRBD1. The CDR3 length is 15 residues. Trimming took 4 bases from V and 0 from J; bases not matched to a gene: 4. The V gene's germline CDR1 is SGDLS and CDR2 YYNGEE. CDR3: CASSPGGNSNQPQHF. CDR3 nucleotides: TGTGCCAGCAGCCCAGGGGGTAATAGCAATCAGCCCCAGCATTTT.

This chain links TRBV19 with TRBJ1-2; maybe TRBD1 (5 bases). The CDR3 length is 15 residues. V gave up 0 bases and J gave up 3 bases, with 11 bases separating them. Germline V gene data show CDR1 as LNHDA and CDR2 as SQIVND (reference sequence). The CDR3: CASSIESGYYYGYTF. The CDR3, as DNA: TGTGCCAGTAGTATAGAATCAGGGTATTACTATGGCTACACCTTC.

This clone was seen a handful of times. A read error may account for a junction end that differs from germline. The chain has TRBV5-6 and TRBJ2-7; D is undetermined. CDR3 length equals 11 residues. Germline CDR1 and CDR2: SGHDT and YYEEEE. In nucleotides, the CDR3 is TGTGCCAGCACTTACTCCCACGAGCAGTACTTC. Protein product: CASTYSHEQYF.

The J gene is TRBJ1-2, the V gene TRBV10-3; the D is unclear. CDR3 length: 12 amino acids. In germline, CDR1 is ENHRY, CDR2 SYGVKD. Trimming removed 3 bases at V and 1 base at J, with 3 bases between. The CDR3 region is CAISDSNYGYTF. CDR3 DNA sequence: TGTGCCATCAGTGACAGTAACTATGGCTACACCTTC.

This clone was recorded once. The J gene is TRBJ2-2, the V gene TRBV14; D is possibly TRBD1 (6 bases). The CDR3 runs to 17 residues. Trimming shortened V by 0 bases and J by 1 base, and 12 bases separated the two germline ends. Germline CDR1 SGHDN, CDR2 FVKESK. CDR3 nucleotide sequence: TGTGCCAGCAGCCAAGATTCCTGGACAGTGAACACCGGGGAGCTGTTTTTT. Translation: CASSQDSWTVNTGELFF.

This clone was counted a few times. The chain uses TRBV3-1 (or the pseudogene TRBV3-2) and TRBJ1-2; D remains unclear. V was cut by 4 bases and J by 4 bases, with 13 bases left in between. The CDR3 runs to 14 residues. CDR1 and CDR2 (germline): LGHDT, YNNKEL (reference sequence). Here the CDR3 DNA reads TGTGCCAGCAGCCCTAGGCGGGAGGGCTATGGCTACACCTTC. The encoded protein is CASSPRREGYGYTF.

This chain joins TRBV19 and TRBJ2-7; D possibly corresponds to TRBD1 (5 bases). Germline-derived CDR1 and CDR2 are LNHDA and SQIVND (reference sequence). The germline V and J ends were trimmed by 5 bases and 2 bases, with 13 bases remaining between them. This CDR3 comprises 14 residues. In DNA, the CDR3 is TGTGCCAGTAGTGGGGCAGGCTCTGCCTACGAGCAGTACTTC. Translation: CASSGAGSAYEQYF.

The chain carries TRBV6-6 and TRBJ2-1, with a possible D match to TRBD1 (6 bases). V lost 6 bases and J 8 bases, leaving 11 bases between the germline ends. The CDR3 contains 12 residues. Germline V gives CDR1 MNHNY, CDR2 SVGAGI (reference sequence). The CDR3 region has the DNA TGTGCCAGCAGAGGGGGACCAGATGAGCAGTTCTTC. This translates into CASRGGPDEQFF.

The chain couples TRBV30 to TRBJ1-3; TRBD1 is a possible D gene (5 bases). The V end lost 4 bases, the J end lost 4 bases, and 17 bases lay between the germline ends. This CDR3 spans 15 amino acids. Germline V gene lookup returns CDR1 GTSNPN and CDR2 SVGIG (reference sequence). Here the CDR3 DNA reads TGTGCCTGGATGGGCCGTCTGGGGCGAGGAAACACCATATATTTT. Its protein product is CAWMGRLGRGNTIYF.

The V and J genes are TRBV19 and TRBJ1-1; D uncertain. The CDR3 extends over 15 amino acids. Trimming stripped 5 bases from V and 1 base from J, with 14 bases between. The germline gives CDR1 LNHDA, CDR2 SQIVND (reference sequence). CDR3 DNA sequence: TGTGCCAGTAGTTATACTGGACTGGAGAACACTGAAGCTTTCTTT. It specifies CASSYTGLENTEAFF.

J is TRBJ1-1 and V is TRBV29-1, with unresolved D. The CDR3 runs to 13 residues. Germline V gene lookup returns CDR1 SQVTM and CDR2 ANQGSEA. The V gene lost 4 bases and the J gene lost 6 bases, with 15 bases spanning the gap. The CDR3 is CSVGRPGFAEAFF. The DNA for the CDR3 is TGCAGCGTTGGGCGACCGGGTTTCGCTGAAGCTTTCTTT.

This rearrangement joins TRBV28 to TRBJ1-1; D gene unclear. The CDR3 runs 11 residues. V dropped 8 bases and J dropped 2 bases, with 6 bases sitting between them. CDR1 is MDHEN, CDR2 SYDVKM, per germline. The CDR3 sequence is CASLFNTEAFF. DNA for the CDR3: TGTGCCAGCCTCTTTAACACTGAAGCTTTCTTT.

The J gene is TRBJ2-4, the V gene TRBV4-3; 9 bases fit TRBD2. CDR1 and CDR2 from the germline V gene are LGHNA and YSLEER. CDR3 size: 17 residues. J lost 1 base, V lost 0 bases, and 4 bases had no gene match. The CDR3 spells CASSQDARGGAKNIQYF. CDR3 nucleotide sequence: TGCGCCAGCAGCCAAGATGCGCGGGGGGGCGCCAAAAACATTCAGTACTTC.

This chain connects TRBV7-3 to TRBJ2-3; D ambiguous. This CDR3 comprises 14 residues. V lost 1 base, J lost 2 bases, and 7 bases lay in between. Per the germline V gene, CDR1 is SGHTA and CDR2 is FQGTGA. CDR3 in DNA: TGTGCCAGCAGCTTAATGCCAGACACAGATACGCAGTATTTT. Its translation is CASSLMPDTDTQYF.

J is TRBJ2-1 and V is TRBV5-1, with 13 bases aligning to TRBD2. CDR1 is SGHRS, CDR2 YFSETQ, per germline. Trimming cost V 3 bases and J 4 bases; bases outside gene matches: 4. The CDR3 spans 16 residues. CDR3 region: CASSSGLAGEYNEQFF. DNA for the CDR3: TGCGCCAGCAGCTCCGGACTAGCGGGAGAGTACAATGAGCAGTTCTTC.

The V gene is TRBV6-6, the J gene TRBJ2-7; 9 nucleotides line up with TRBD2. This CDR3 contains 14 residues. Germline CDR1 is MNHNY and CDR2 is SVGAGI (reference sequence). The ends lost 7 bases at V and 5 bases at J; junction bases unmatched: 9. Here the CDR3 DNA reads TGTGCCAGCACCCTGACTAGCGGAATCCACGAGCAGTACTTC. This gives the protein CASTLTSGIHEQYF.

J is TRBJ2-7 and V is TRBV4-1; 10 nucleotides line up with TRBD2. The CDR3 spans 16 residues. Trimming took 3 bases from V and 1 from J; bases not matched to a gene: 6. Germline CDR1 MGHRA, CDR2 YSYEKL. CDR3 DNA sequence: TGCGCCAGCAGCCAGGCGAGCGGGGGGGATTCCTACGAGCAGTACTTC. Protein product: CASSQASGGDSYEQYF.

This chain connects TRBV28 to TRBJ1-4, with 7 bases fitting TRBD1. With 5 bases clipped from V and 2 bases from J, the junction kept 5 bases outside the gene matches. The CDR3 spans 15 residues. Germline V CDR1 and CDR2: MDHEN, SYDVKM. CDR3 amino acids: CASSPGQVTNEKLFF. The CDR3 DNA is TGTGCCAGCAGTCCCGGACAGGTGACTAATGAAAAACTGTTTTTT.

The chain employs TRBV5-1 and TRBJ1-1; no definite D call. This CDR3 is 14 amino acids long. Germline-derived CDR1 and CDR2 are SGHRS and YFSETQ. The ends were cut back, 0 bases at V and 1 base at J, with 7 bases in the middle. CDR3 region: CASSLEWQNTEAFF. The CDR3 DNA reads as TGCGCCAGCAGCTTGGAGTGGCAGAACACTGAAGCTTTCTTT. Looking up the rest from reference TRBV5-1 and TRBJ1-1 gives the full variable domain: KAGVTQTPRYLIKTRGQQVTLSCSPISGHRSVSWYQQTPGQGLQFLFEYFSETQRNKGNFPGRFSGRQFSNSRSEMNVSTLELGDSALYLCASSLEWQNTEAFFGQGTRLTVV.

The chain links TRBV5-1 to TRBJ1-2; the D gene is possibly TRBD1 (5 bases). From germline, CDR1 is SGHRS and CDR2 YFSETQ. The CDR3 is 14 residues long. V dropped 3 bases and J dropped 4 bases, with 13 bases sitting between them. Written as DNA, the CDR3 is TGCGCCAGCAGCTCTGGCAGGGAGGCCTATGGCTACACCTTC. Its protein product is CASSSGREAYGYTF.

The J gene is TRBJ1-6, the V gene TRBV3-1 (or the pseudogene TRBV3-2), with TRBD1 identical over 7 bases. CDR3 length: 14 residues. Germline CDR1 reads LGHDT; CDR2 reads YNNKEL (reference sequence). The V gene end was trimmed by 4 bases and the J gene end by 7 bases; junction bases not matched to a gene: 4. The CDR3 coding sequence is TGTGCCAGCAGCCGCGGGACAGAAAATTCACCCCTCCACTTT. Amino acid sequence: CASSRGTENSPLHF.

The DNA for the CDR3 is TGTGCCAGCAGCTTTTGGAGGAGGGACCACACTGAAGCTTTCTTT. This gives the protein CASSFWRRDHTEAFF. The chain employs TRBV7-9 and TRBJ1-1; D might be TRBD1 (5 bases). V shed 3 bases and J shed 3 bases, with 14 bases lying between them. Germline V gives CDR1 SEHNR, CDR2 FQNEAQ (reference sequence). The length of the CDR3 is 15 residues.